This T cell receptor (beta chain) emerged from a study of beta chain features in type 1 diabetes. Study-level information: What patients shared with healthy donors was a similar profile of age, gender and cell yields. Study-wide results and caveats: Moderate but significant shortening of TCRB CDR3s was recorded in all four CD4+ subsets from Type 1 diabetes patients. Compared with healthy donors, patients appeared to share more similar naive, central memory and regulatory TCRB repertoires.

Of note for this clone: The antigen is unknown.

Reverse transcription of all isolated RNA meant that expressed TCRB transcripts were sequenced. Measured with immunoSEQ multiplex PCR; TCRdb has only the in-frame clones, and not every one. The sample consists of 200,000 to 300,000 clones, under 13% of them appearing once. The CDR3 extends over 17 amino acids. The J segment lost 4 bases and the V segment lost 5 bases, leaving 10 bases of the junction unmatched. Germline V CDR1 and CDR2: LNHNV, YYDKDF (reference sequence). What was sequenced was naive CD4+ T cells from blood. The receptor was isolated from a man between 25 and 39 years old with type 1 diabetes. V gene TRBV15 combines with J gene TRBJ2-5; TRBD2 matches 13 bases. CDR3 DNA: TGTGCCACCAGCGGATCAACTAGCGGGGGGGACAGAGAGACCCAGTACTTC. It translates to CATSGSTSGGDRETQYF.